Each of the 19 T cell receptor beta chains below was sequenced from the same sample in a study of human thymus T cells. Resections from corrective heart surgery provided thymus tissue. Sequenced by immunoSEQ multiplex PCR; TCRdb stores in-frame clones only, minus some. The sample includes about 78,000 clones, around 96% of them seen just once. Input material: thymus tissue. These receptors all stem from a boy under two years old with a congenital heart defect but otherwise immunologically healthy.

This CDR3 is CASSFTSGGTALSYNEQFF. CDR3 sequence (DNA): TGTGCCAGCAGTTTTACTAGCGGGGGTACCGCGCTCTCCTACAATGAGCAGTTCTTC. The chain couples TRBV27 to TRBJ2-1; 11 positions match TRBD2. Germline CDR1 reads MNHEY; CDR2 reads SMNVEV (reference sequence). The CDR3 length is 19 residues. The ends lost 3 bases at V and 0 bases at J; junction bases unmatched: 10.

The rearrangement uses TRBV5-6 and TRBJ2-2; 8 nucleotides agree with TRBD1. Germline CDR1 SGHDT, CDR2 YYEEEE. The CDR3 totals 17 residues. Unmatched junction bases numbered 6, after V lost 0 bases and J lost 2 bases. The CDR3 DNA follows: TGTGCCAGCAGCTTGGGTATTGACAGGGGTAACACCGGGGAGCTGTTTTTT. Its protein product is CASSLGIDRGNTGELFF.

V is TRBV11-3 and J is TRBJ1-6, with 8 nucleotides matching TRBD1. With 2 bases clipped from V and 7 bases from J, the junction kept 13 bases outside the gene matches. CDR1 is SGHNT and CDR2 is YENEEA in the germline V gene. The CDR3 extends over 18 amino acids. The chain's CDR3 is CASSLYGRHRGRNSPLHF. The CDR3 DNA reads TGTGCCAGCAGCTTATACGGGCGGCACAGGGGGAGGAATTCACCCCTCCACTTT. Full variable domain (remainder filled in from reference TRBV11-3 and TRBJ1-6): EAGVVQSPRYKIIEKKQPVAFWCNPISGHNTLYWYLQNLGQGPELLIRYENEEAVDDSQLPKDRFSAERLKGVDSTLKIQPAELGDSAVYLCASSLYGRHRGRNSPLHFGNGTRLTVT.

The CDR3 protein is CASSPRGRVNTEAFF. CDR3 DNA sequence: TGTGCCAGCAGCCCTAGAGGTCGGGTTAACACTGAAGCTTTCTTT. The gene calls are TRBV7-2 and TRBJ1-1; D call uncertain. V lost 5 bases and J 2 bases, leaving 15 bases between the germline ends. CDR1 and CDR2 (germline): SGHTA, FQGNSA. This CDR3 spans 15 amino acids.

The chain recombines TRBV5-6 with TRBJ2-7; 12 bases map to TRBD2. The CDR3 runs 15 residues. The V gene end was trimmed by 2 bases and the J gene end by 3 bases; junction bases not matched to a gene: 3. Germline V gene lookup returns CDR1 SGHDT and CDR2 YYEEEE. This CDR3 reads CASSFLAGGGYEQYF. The CDR3 bases are TGTGCCAGCAGCTTCCTAGCGGGAGGGGGCTACGAGCAGTACTTC.

The rearrangement joins TRBV7-2 to TRBJ1-5, with TRBD1 as a possible D gene (6 bases). Germline CDR1 and CDR2: SGHTA and FQGNSA. The length of the CDR3 is 14 residues. V lost 8 bases and J 0 bases, leaving 11 bases between the germline ends. The chain's CDR3 is CASGGGFSNQPQHF. The CDR3 bases are TGTGCCAGCGGGGGCGGCTTTAGCAATCAGCCCCAGCATTTT.

This clone was picked up a small number of times. The CDR3 sequence: CASSVQGPRCSYEQYF. CDR3 coding DNA: TGTGCCAGCAGTGTCCAGGGTCCCCGTTGTTCCTACGAGCAGTACTTC. The gene calls are TRBV28 and TRBJ2-7; D is possibly TRBD1 (5 bases). CDR1 is MDHEN and CDR2 is SYDVKM in the germline V gene. This CDR3 has 16 residues. Trimming shortened V by 5 bases and J by 1 base, and 18 bases separated the two germline ends.

This clone has only one observation. This chain uses TRBV7-2 with TRBJ1-4, with D unresolved. The CDR3 spans 14 residues. Trimming pared 2 bases from V and 8 bases from J, leaving 12 bases between. Looked up from germline, CDR1 is SGHTA and CDR2 is FQGNSA. This CDR3 reads CASSLKIGREKLFF. In nucleotides, the CDR3 is TGTGCCAGCAGCTTAAAAATTGGACGGGAAAAACTGTTTTTT.

The table lists this clone with a few counts. The V and J genes are TRBV9 and TRBJ1-1, with D unclear. The CDR3 contains 13 residues. CDR1 and CDR2 (germline): SGDLS, YYNGEE. Between the trimmed V and J ends, which lost 0 bases and 1 base, there was a span of 4 bases. The CDR3, as DNA: TGTGCCAGCAGCGTAGCCGAGAACACTGAAGCTTTCTTT. It encodes CASSVAENTEAFF.

This clone has only one observation. The sample carries other DNA sequences with the same CDR3. The chain uses TRBV7-2 and TRBJ2-3, with TRBD2 matching 9 bases. V shed 1 base and J 0 bases; nucleotides not matched to a gene: 2. Germline assignment: CDR1 SGHTA and CDR2 FQGNSA. This CDR3 contains 16 residues. CDR3 bases: TGTGCCAGCAGCTTAGGGCTAGCGGGAAGCACAGATACGCAGTATTTT. Translated, it gives CASSLGLAGSTDTQYF.

The chain uses TRBV5-1 and TRBJ2-2; D is perhaps TRBD1 (6 bases). V lost 7 bases and J 5 bases, leaving 18 bases between the germline ends. This CDR3 region has 15 residues. In germline, CDR1 is SGHRS, CDR2 YFSETQ. As DNA, the CDR3 is TGCGCCAGCTGCGAGTATGGGGGCCGGACCGGGGAGCTGTTTTTT. Its protein product is CASCEYGGRTGELFF.

The chain joins TRBV14 to TRBJ2-2; D gene unclear. In germline, CDR1 is SGHDN, CDR2 FVKESK. This CDR3 region has 15 residues. The V end was cut by 2 bases, the J end by 0 bases, with 7 bases between. The DNA of the CDR3 is TGTGCCAGCAGCCAACCAGACACGAACACCGGGGAGCTGTTTTTT. Its protein is CASSQPDTNTGELFF.

Only one count was recorded for this clone. The V gene is TRBV2, the J gene TRBJ1-2; no clear D gene. This CDR3 has 15 residues. The germline gives CDR1 SNHLY, CDR2 FYNNEI. The V end was cut by 6 bases, the J end by 1 base, with 15 bases between. CDR3 nucleotide sequence: TGTGCCAGCAGGGGAAAGGACCCTTATAACTATGGCTACACCTTC. Encoded protein: CASRGKDPYNYGYTF.

The sample holds one count of this clone. CDR3 amino acids: CASSLWILPGQHSGANVLTF. The CDR3 DNA is TGTGCCAGCAGTTTGTGGATTTTACCGGGACAACACTCTGGGGCCAACGTCCTGACTTTC. The chain couples TRBV28 to TRBJ2-6; D is perhaps TRBD1 (6 bases). Germline V lookup: CDR1 MDHEN, CDR2 SYDVKM. V was trimmed by 3 bases and J by 0 bases, leaving 21 bases between them. CDR3 length: 20 amino acids. The variable domain in full, completed from reference TRBV28 and TRBJ2-6, reads DVKVTQSSRYLVKRTGEKVFLECVQDMDHENMFWYRQDPGLGLRLIYFSYDVKMKEKGDIPEGYSVSREKKERFSLILESASTNQTSMYLCASSLWILPGQHSGANVLTFGAGSRLTVL.

This clone was seen only once. This chain uses TRBV2 with TRBJ1-2; possible D gene TRBD1, 6 bases. The CDR3 is 17 amino acids. Germline V gives CDR1 SNHLY, CDR2 FYNNEI. Trimming removed 3 bases at V and 2 bases at J, with 19 bases between. The CDR3, as DNA: TGTGCCAGCAGTGATTTGGGGGCAGGTGCTACGAACTATGGCTACACCTTC. As protein: CASSDLGAGATNYGYTF.

This sequence joins TRBV9 and TRBJ1-1; D is uncertain. With 0 bases removed from V and 1 base from J, the gap between germline ends came to 10 bases. The CDR3 consists of 15 residues. The germline CDR1 and CDR2 sequences are SGDLS and YYNGEE. This CDR3 is CASSVGVSSNTEAFF. CDR3 sequence (DNA): TGTGCCAGCAGCGTAGGGGTGTCCTCGAACACTGAAGCTTTCTTT.

The chain joins TRBV6-1 to TRBJ2-7, with a weak D call TRBD1 (5 bases). The V gene's germline CDR1 is MNHNS and CDR2 SASEGT. CDR3 length: 14 amino acids. V was shortened by 6 bases and J by 3 bases, with 15 bases between the two germline ends. CDR3 amino acids: CASRATDSFYEQYF. The CDR3 nucleotides are TGTGCCAGCAGGGCGACAGACAGCTTCTACGAGCAGTACTTC.

The chain uses TRBV6-1 and TRBJ2-7; maybe TRBD2 (7 bases). CDR3 length: 16 residues. V lost 4 bases to trimming and J lost 0 bases, with 16 bases between them. Germline lookup yields CDR1 MNHNS and CDR2 SASEGT. CDR3 loop: CASSVPGGPSSYEQYF. The DNA of the CDR3 is TGTGCCAGCAGTGTCCCGGGGGGCCCTAGCTCCTACGAGCAGTACTTC.

The V and J genes are TRBV11-3 and TRBJ2-7, with D perhaps assigned TRBD1 or TRBD2 (6 bases each). The V gene's germline CDR1 is SGHNT and CDR2 YENEEA. CDR3 length: 15 amino acids. V was cut by 5 bases and J by 2 bases, with 16 bases left in between. In DNA, the CDR3 is TGTGCCAGCAGCGCCCCCGGGGGCGGGACCTACGAGCAGTACTTC. Translation: CASSAPGGGTYEQYF.